Below, 21 T cell receptor beta chains from the same sample are listed, as sequenced in a study of blood T cells in healthy people across ages. Primed by a sample-barcoded 5' primer and a J-beta primer mix, a second PCR proceeded for about 6 to 12 cycles. TCRdb analysed the 5' RACE reads with MiXCR anew, one entry per CDR3 protein. The repertoire holds around 800,000 distinct CDR3 sequences, with about 48% as singletons. Sequenced input: blood. The receptors were sampled from a man of 80 years or more in good health.

This clonotype was found a few times. The chain is built from TRBV5-1 and TRBJ2-1; 13 nucleotides match TRBD2. V dropped 3 bases and J dropped 7; count of bases not matched to a gene: 4. CDR1 and CDR2 from the germline V gene are SGHRS and YFSETQ. The CDR3 has 15 residues. The CDR3 DNA sequence: TGCGCCAGCAGCTCCGAGACTAGCGGGAGGAATGAGCAGTTCTTC. Translating gives CASSSETSGRNEQFF.

This chain uses TRBV7-3 with TRBJ2-1, with 10 bases identical to TRBD2. The CDR3 length is 22 residues. The germline CDR1 and CDR2 sequences are SGHTA and FQGTGA. Trimming took 4 bases from V and 5 from J; bases not matched to a gene: 26. The CDR3: CASSSGQGLYFGLAGVNNEQFF. The CDR3 coding sequence is TGTGCCAGCAGCTCAGGACAGGGACTGTACTTCGGGCTAGCGGGAGTAAACAATGAGCAGTTCTTC.

The V call is TRBV7-9, the J call TRBJ1-2; 7 nucleotides line up with TRBD1. Germline CDR1 reads SEHNR; CDR2 reads FQNEAQ (reference sequence). Trimming took 5 bases from V and 4 from J; bases not matched to a gene: 7. The CDR3 loop spans 14 amino acids. The CDR3 is CASSGQAGGYGYTF. The CDR3 DNA sequence: TGTGCCAGCAGCGGCCAGGCAGGGGGCTATGGCTACACCTTC.

V is TRBV5-1 and J is TRBJ2-3; tentatively, D is TRBD1 or TRBD2 (5 bases each). The CDR3 loop spans 14 amino acids. Germline V gives CDR1 SGHRS, CDR2 YFSETQ. Between the trimmed V and J ends, which lost 4 bases and 14 bases, there was a span of 23 bases. CDR3 protein: CASSPTDGARYAYF. Written as DNA, the CDR3 is TGCGCCAGCAGCCCCACCGACGGGGCCAGATACGCGTATTTT. The full variable domain, in which reference TRBV5-1 and TRBJ2-3 provide the parts outside the CDR3, is KAGVTQTPRYLIKTRGQQVTLSCSPISGHRSVSWYQQTPGQGLQFLFEYFSETQRNKGNFPGRFSGRQFSNSRSEMNVSTLELGDSALYLCASSPTDGARYAYFGPGTRLTVL.

Concerning this clonotype itself: At one boundary the junction diverges from the germline segment, which might be a read error. This sequence joins TRBV4-2 and TRBJ1-2; no clear D. In germline, CDR1 is LGHNA, CDR2 YNFKEQ. The CDR3 contains 11 residues. As DNA, the CDR3 is TGTGCCAACAGCCAAGGAGTTAGCTACACCTTC. Protein: CANSQGVSYTF.

CDR3 protein: CASSVGLVPRVNEQFF. CDR3 sequence (DNA): TGTGCCAGCAGCGTAGGCCTAGTTCCTCGGGTAAATGAGCAGTTCTTC. The chain couples TRBV9 to TRBJ2-1, with unresolved D. The CDR3 has 16 residues. The V end was cut by 0 bases, the J end by 7 bases, with 17 bases between. Germline-derived CDR1 and CDR2 are SGDLS and YYNGEE.

This clonotype was picked up a small number of times. V is TRBV7-2 and J is TRBJ2-5, with 11 bases matching TRBD2. Germline CDR1 SGHTA, CDR2 FQGNSA. The CDR3 sequence is 16 residues long. V shed 5 bases, J shed 11 bases, and the junction held 16 bases outside the gene matches. The CDR3 reads CASSPWGIAGGNEQYF. The DNA of the CDR3 is TGTGCCAGCAGCCCCTGGGGGATAGCGGGGGGGAATGAGCAGTACTTC.

The V call is TRBV24-1, the J call TRBJ2-5; D tentatively reads TRBD1 or TRBD2 (5 bases each). The CDR3 length is 12 residues. Between the trimmed V and J ends, which lost 9 bases and 2 bases, there was a span of 9 bases. CDR1 and CDR2 (germline): KGHDR, SFDVKD. CDR3 sequence (DNA): TGTGCCACCCGGGGCAGTCAAGAGACCCAGTACTTC. Its translation: CATRGSQETQYF.

A few counts support this clonotype. The chain employs TRBV24-1 and TRBJ2-1, with a possible D match to TRBD1 (5 bases). The CDR3 consists of 16 residues. The germline CDR1 and CDR2 sequences are KGHDR and SFDVKD. Between the trimmed V and J ends, which lost 1 base and 8 bases, there was a span of 17 bases. Here the CDR3 DNA reads TGTGCCACCAGTGATTTTAAAGGGGTGGGGTGCGATGAGCAGTTCTTC. This gives the protein CATSDFKGVGCDEQFF.

V gene TRBV2 combines with J gene TRBJ2-5; either TRBD1 or TRBD2 may supply D (5 bases each). Germline V CDR1 and CDR2: SNHLY, FYNNEI. The ends were cut back, 4 bases at V and 4 bases at J, with 13 bases in the middle. The CDR3 is 14 amino acids. The CDR3 DNA reads as TGTGCCAGCAGTGTGGCCAGGGCGGGAGAGACCCAGTACTTC. Amino acid sequence: CASSVARAGETQYF.

The chain couples TRBV10-3 to TRBJ2-3, with no clear D. Germline V gene sequence: CDR1 ENHRY, CDR2 SYGVKD. Trimming took off 10 bases at V and 6 bases at J, with 11 bases between the two ends. There are 11 residues in the CDR3. CDR3 sequence: CASYQEDTQYF. CDR3 DNA: TGTGCCAGCTATCAAGAGGATACGCAGTATTTT.

The chain joins TRBV20-1 to TRBJ2-1; TRBD2 aligns across 9 bases. V lost 3 bases, J lost 4 bases, and 7 bases stayed unmatched. Germline lookup yields CDR1 DFQATT and CDR2 SNEGSKA (reference sequence). The CDR3 covers 15 residues. CDR3 bases: TGCAGTGCTAGCTCGGGGCTAGCGGGGTACAATGAGCAGTTCTTC. It encodes CSASSGLAGYNEQFF.

This clonotype was detected only a few times. This chain links TRBV3-1 with TRBJ2-7; D might be TRBD1 (5 bases). The CDR3 length is 14 residues. Trimming stripped 4 bases from V and 2 bases from J, with 12 bases between. Germline assignment: CDR1 LGHDT and CDR2 YNNKEL (reference sequence). Here the CDR3 DNA reads TGTGCCAGCAGCCTCAGGGAATACGCCTACGAGCAGTACTTC. Translation: CASSLREYAYEQYF.

The gene calls are TRBV3-1 and TRBJ2-7, with 8 bases matching TRBD1. The ends lost 0 bases at V and 3 bases at J; junction bases unmatched: 4. The CDR3 is made up of 15 amino acids. Germline V gene lookup returns CDR1 LGHDT and CDR2 YNNKEL (reference sequence). The CDR3 region has the DNA TGTGCCAGCAGCCAAGATACAGGGGGATACTACGAGCAGTACTTC. Translation: CASSQDTGGYYEQYF.

This chain links TRBV10-3 with TRBJ2-7, with D perhaps matching TRBD1 (5 bases). The CDR3 consists of 16 residues. With 4 bases removed from V and 5 bases from J, the gap between germline ends came to 21 bases. Germline CDR1 ENHRY, CDR2 SYGVKD. The DNA of the CDR3 is TGTGCCATCAGTGCGGTTGGGCCAGGGTTGAATCACGAGCAGTACTTC. This gives the protein CAISAVGPGLNHEQYF.

The J gene is TRBJ2-7, the V gene TRBV3-1; D is uncertain. CDR3 length: 13 residues. Trimming took off 2 bases at V and 5 bases at J, with 10 bases between the two ends. The germline CDR1 and CDR2 sequences are LGHDT and YNNKEL (reference sequence). In DNA, the CDR3 is TGTGCCAGCAGCCAAAAGGGTGGCCACGAGCAGTACTTC. This translates into CASSQKGGHEQYF.

The chain has TRBV5-6 and TRBJ2-7; 12 positions agree with TRBD1. CDR1 is SGHDT, CDR2 YYEEEE, per germline. This CDR3 comprises 15 residues. The J segment lost 7 bases and the V segment lost 8 bases, leaving 13 bases of the junction unmatched. The CDR3 nucleotides are TGTGCCAGGGATCGGGACAGGGGGCGCAGGAATGAGCAGTACTTC. The encoded protein is CARDRDRGRRNEQYF.

The chain links TRBV11-2 to TRBJ2-3, with a weak D call TRBD2 (5 bases). The CDR3 has 14 amino acids. Germline lookup yields CDR1 SGHAT and CDR2 FQNNGV. Deletions cut 7 bases from V and 0 bases from J, with 11 bases between. The chain's CDR3 is CASNGRTSTDTQYF. CDR3 in DNA: TGTGCCAGCAATGGCCGGACTAGCACAGATACGCAGTATTTT. The complete variable domain, with remaining parts taken from reference TRBV11-2 and TRBJ2-3, reads EAGVAQSPRYKIIEKRQSVAFWCNPISGHATLYWYQQILGQGPKLLIQFQNNGVVDDSQLPKDRFSAERLKGVDSTLKIQPAKLEDSAVYLCASNGRTSTDTQYFGPGTRLTVL.

The CDR3 DNA reads TGTGCCACCAGCGTACTAGCGGGAGGGCCAAGTGAGCAGTTCTTC. Its translation: CATSVLAGGPSEQFF. The chain couples TRBV24-1 to TRBJ2-1; the match to TRBD2 covers 13 bases. The germline V gene encodes CDR1 KGHDR and CDR2 SFDVKD. Losses at the gene ends were 7 bases for V and 9 bases for J; bases not matched to a gene: 8. This CDR3 spans 15 amino acids.

V usage is TRBV30 and J usage is TRBJ2-4; 8 positions agree with TRBD1. The J call may be faulty, since TRBJ2-7 better matches the DNA end. Germline CDR1 GTSNPN, CDR2 SVGIG (reference sequence). The CDR3 covers 15 residues. This CDR3 is CAWSVKLGQGSEQYF. CDR3 nucleotides: TGTGCCTGGAGTGTAAAGTTAGGACAGGGAAGCGAGCAGTACTTC.

This chain joins TRBV18 and TRBJ2-5, with D hard to call. From germline, CDR1 is KGHSH and CDR2 LQKENI. Trimming pared 6 bases from V and 3 bases from J, leaving 14 bases between. The CDR3 contains 14 residues. In nucleotides, the CDR3 is TGTGCCAGCTCCCTGATCCCGGTAAAAGAGACCCAGTACTTC. Translating gives CASSLIPVKETQYF.